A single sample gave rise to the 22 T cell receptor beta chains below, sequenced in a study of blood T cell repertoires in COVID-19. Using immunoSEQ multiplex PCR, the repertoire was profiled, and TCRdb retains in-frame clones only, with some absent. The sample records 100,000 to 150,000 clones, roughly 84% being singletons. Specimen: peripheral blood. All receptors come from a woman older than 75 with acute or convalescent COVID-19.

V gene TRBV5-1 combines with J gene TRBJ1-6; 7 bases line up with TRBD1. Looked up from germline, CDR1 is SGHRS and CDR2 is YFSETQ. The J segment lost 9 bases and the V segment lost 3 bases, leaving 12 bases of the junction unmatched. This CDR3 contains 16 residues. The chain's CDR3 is CASSSSVQGSGSPLHF. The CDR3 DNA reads TGCGCCAGCAGCTCCTCTGTACAGGGGAGCGGTTCACCCCTCCACTTT.

CDR3 nucleotide sequence: TGCGCCAGCAGCGGGGCGGAGACAGGGTACTATGGCTACACCTTC. It translates to CASSGAETGYYGYTF. The chain carries TRBV5-1 and TRBJ1-2; 7 nucleotides align to TRBD1. Germline values: CDR1 SGHRS, CDR2 YFSETQ. With V trimmed by 4 bases and J by 3 bases, 9 bases remained unmatched. This CDR3 is built from 15 residues.

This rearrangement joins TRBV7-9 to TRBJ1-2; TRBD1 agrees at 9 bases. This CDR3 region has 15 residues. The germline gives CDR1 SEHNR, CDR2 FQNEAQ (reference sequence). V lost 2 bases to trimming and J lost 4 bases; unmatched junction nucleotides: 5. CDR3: CASSLSNRGPYGYTF. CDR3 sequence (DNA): TGTGCCAGCAGCTTATCCAACAGGGGGCCCTATGGCTACACCTTC.

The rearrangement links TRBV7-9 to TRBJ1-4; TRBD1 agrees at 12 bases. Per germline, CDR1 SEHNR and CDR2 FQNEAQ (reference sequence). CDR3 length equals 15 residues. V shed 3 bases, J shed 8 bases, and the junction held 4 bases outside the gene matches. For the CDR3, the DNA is TGTGCCAGCAGCTTTTTTGGGACAGGGGGCGAAAAACTGTTTTTT. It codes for CASSFFGTGGEKLFF.

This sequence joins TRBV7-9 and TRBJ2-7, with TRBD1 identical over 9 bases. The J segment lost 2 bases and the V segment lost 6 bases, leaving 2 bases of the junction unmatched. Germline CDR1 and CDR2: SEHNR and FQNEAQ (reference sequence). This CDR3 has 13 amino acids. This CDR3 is CASRGTGPYEQYF. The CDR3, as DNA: TGTGCCAGCAGGGGGACAGGGCCCTACGAGCAGTACTTC.

CDR3 sequence reads: CASRTGTGVAYEQYF. The CDR3 DNA follows: TGTGCCAGCAGGACCGGGACAGGGGTGGCCTACGAGCAGTACTTC. The chain is built from TRBV6-5 and TRBJ2-7; 10 nucleotides match TRBD1. V lost 6 bases to trimming and J lost 2 bases; unmatched junction nucleotides: 7. This CDR3 spans 15 amino acids. Germline V gene lookup returns CDR1 MNHEY and CDR2 SVGAGI.

The CDR3 region is CASSHVTRQGDEQFF. CDR3 sequence (DNA): TGCGCCAGCAGCCACGTTACCCGACAGGGGGATGAGCAGTTCTTC. The chain uses TRBV4-1 and TRBJ2-1; 9 bases align to TRBD1. Unmatched junction bases numbered 8, after V lost 3 bases and J lost 8 bases. The CDR3 length is 15 residues. Germline CDR1 reads MGHRA; CDR2 reads YSYEKL.

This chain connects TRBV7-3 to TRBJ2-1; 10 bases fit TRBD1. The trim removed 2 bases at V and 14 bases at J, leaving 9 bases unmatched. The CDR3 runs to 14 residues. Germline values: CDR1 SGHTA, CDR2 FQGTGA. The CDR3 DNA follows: TGTGCCAGCAGCTTAGGTCCGGGACAGGGGAAAAAGTTCTTC. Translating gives CASSLGPGQGKKFF.

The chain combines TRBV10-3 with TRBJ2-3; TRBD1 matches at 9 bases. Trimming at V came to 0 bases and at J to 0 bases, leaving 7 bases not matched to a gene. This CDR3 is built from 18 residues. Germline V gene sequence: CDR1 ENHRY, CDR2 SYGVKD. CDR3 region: CAISESYRGPSSTDTQYF. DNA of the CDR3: TGTGCCATCAGTGAGTCGTACAGGGGGCCTTCTAGCACAGATACGCAGTATTTT.

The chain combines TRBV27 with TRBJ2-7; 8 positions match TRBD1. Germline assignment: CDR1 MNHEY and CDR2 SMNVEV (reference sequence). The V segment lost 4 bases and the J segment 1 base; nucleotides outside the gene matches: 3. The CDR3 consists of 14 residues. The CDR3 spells CASSSGQGSYEQYF. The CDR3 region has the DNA TGTGCCAGCAGTTCAGGACAGGGTTCCTACGAGCAGTACTTC.

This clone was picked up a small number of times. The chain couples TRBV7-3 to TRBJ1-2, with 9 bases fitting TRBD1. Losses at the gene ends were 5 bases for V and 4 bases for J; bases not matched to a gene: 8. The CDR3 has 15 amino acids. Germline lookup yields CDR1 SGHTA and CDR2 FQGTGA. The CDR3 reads CASSPGQGPSYGYTF. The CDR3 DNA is TGTGCCAGCAGCCCGGGACAGGGCCCCAGCTATGGCTACACCTTC.

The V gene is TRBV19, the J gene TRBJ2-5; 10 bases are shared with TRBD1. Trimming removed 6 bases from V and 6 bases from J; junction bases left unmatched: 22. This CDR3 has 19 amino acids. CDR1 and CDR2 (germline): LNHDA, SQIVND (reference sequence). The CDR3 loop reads CASSPLPGQGWVVGKTQYF. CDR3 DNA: TGTGCCAGTAGCCCCCTTCCGGGACAGGGGTGGGTTGTGGGGAAGACCCAGTACTTC.

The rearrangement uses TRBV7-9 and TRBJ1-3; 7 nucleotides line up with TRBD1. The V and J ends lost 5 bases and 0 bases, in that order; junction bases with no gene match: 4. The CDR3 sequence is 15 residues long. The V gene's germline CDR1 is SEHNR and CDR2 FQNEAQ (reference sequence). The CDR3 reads CASSLWTGSGNTIYF. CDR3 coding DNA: TGTGCCAGCAGCCTATGGACAGGCTCTGGAAACACCATATATTTT.

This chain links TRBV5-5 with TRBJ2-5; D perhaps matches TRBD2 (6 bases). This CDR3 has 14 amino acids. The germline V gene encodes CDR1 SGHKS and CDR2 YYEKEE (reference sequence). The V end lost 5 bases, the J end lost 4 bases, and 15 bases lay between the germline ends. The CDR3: CASRSERAGETQYF. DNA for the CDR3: TGTGCCAGCAGGTCGGAGCGGGCAGGAGAGACCCAGTACTTC. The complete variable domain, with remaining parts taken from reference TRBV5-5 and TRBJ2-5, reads DAGVTQSPTHLIKTRGQQVTLRCSPISGHKSVSWYQQVLGQGPQFIFQYYEKEERGRGNFPDRFSARQFPNYSSELNVNALLLGDSALYLCASRSERAGETQYFGPGTRLLVL.

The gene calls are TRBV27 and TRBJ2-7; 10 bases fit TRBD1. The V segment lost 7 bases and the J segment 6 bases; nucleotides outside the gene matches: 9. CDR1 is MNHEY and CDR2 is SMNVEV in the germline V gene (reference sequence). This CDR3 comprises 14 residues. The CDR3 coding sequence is TGTGCCAGCACATCGGGGACAGGGGTGGGCGAGCAGTACTTC. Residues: CASTSGTGVGEQYF.

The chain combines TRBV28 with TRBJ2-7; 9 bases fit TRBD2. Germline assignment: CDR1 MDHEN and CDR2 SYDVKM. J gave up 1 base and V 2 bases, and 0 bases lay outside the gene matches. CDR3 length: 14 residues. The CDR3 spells CASSLSGRSYEQYF. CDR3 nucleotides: TGTGCCAGCAGTTTAAGCGGGAGGTCCTACGAGCAGTACTTC.

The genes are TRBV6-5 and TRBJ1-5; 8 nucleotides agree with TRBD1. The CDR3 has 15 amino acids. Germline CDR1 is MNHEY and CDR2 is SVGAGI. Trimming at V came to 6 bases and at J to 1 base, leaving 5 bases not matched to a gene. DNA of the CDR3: TGTGCCAGCAGAGGACAGGGATTAAGCAATCAGCCCCAGCATTTT. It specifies CASRGQGLSNQPQHF.

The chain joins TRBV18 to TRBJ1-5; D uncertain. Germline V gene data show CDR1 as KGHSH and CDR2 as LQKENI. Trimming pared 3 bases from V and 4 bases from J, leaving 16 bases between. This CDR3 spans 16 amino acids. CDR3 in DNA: TGTGCCAGCTCACCTGGACTAACGGACGGGAATCAGCCCCAGCATTTT. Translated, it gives CASSPGLTDGNQPQHF.

CDR3 DNA: TGTGCCAGTAGTATAAGGCTAGCGGGAGTGAATGAGCAGTTCTTC. Translated: CASSIRLAGVNEQFF. The chain links TRBV19 to TRBJ2-1, with 10 positions matching TRBD2. This CDR3 region has 15 residues. From germline, CDR1 is LNHDA and CDR2 SQIVND (reference sequence). V shed 2 bases, J shed 7 bases, and the junction held 5 bases outside the gene matches.

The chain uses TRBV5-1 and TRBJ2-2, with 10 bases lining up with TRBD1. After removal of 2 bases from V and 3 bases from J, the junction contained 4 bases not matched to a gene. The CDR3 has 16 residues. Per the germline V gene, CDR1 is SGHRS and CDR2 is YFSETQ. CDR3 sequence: CASSFKTGGDTGELFF. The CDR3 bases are TGCGCCAGCAGCTTTAAGACAGGGGGCGACACCGGGGAGCTGTTTTTT. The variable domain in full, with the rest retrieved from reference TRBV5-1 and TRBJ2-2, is KAGVTQTPRYLIKTRGQQVTLSCSPISGHRSVSWYQQTPGQGLQFLFEYFSETQRNKGNFPGRFSGRQFSNSRSEMNVSTLELGDSALYLCASSFKTGGDTGELFFGEGSRLTVL.

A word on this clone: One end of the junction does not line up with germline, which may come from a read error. In DNA form, the CDR3 reads TGTGCCAGCAGCTACGGGACTAGCGGGCTTTTT. Translating it yields CASSYGTSGLF. J is TRBJ2-3 and V is TRBV7-3; 12 nucleotides line up with TRBD2. CDR3 length: 11 residues. CDR1 SGHTA and CDR2 FQGTGA come from the germline V gene.

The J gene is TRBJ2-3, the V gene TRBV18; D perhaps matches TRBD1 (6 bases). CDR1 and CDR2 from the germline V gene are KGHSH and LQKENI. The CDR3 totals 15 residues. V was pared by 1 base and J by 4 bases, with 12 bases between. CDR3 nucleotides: TGTGCCAGCTCACCACAGACAGGCGCGGCAGATACGCAGTATTTT. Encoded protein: CASSPQTGAADTQYF. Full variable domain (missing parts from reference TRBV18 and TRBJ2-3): NAGVMQNPRHLVRRRGQEARLRCSPMKGHSHVYWYRQLPEEGLKFMVYLQKENIIDESGMPKERFSAEFPKEGPSILRIQQVVRGDSAAYFCASSPQTGAADTQYFGPGTRLTVL.